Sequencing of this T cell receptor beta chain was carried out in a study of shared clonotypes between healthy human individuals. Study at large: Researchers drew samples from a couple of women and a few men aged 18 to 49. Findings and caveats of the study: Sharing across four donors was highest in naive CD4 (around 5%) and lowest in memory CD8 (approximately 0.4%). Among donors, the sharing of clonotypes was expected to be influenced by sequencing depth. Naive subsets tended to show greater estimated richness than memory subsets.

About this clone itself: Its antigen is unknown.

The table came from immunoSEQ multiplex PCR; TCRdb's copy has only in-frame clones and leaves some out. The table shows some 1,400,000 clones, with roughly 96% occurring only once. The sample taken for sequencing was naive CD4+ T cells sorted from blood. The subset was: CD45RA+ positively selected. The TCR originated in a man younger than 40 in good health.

This CDR3 is CASSFSGDWNSYEQYF. The DNA of the CDR3 is TGTGCCAGCAGCTTTTCGGGGGACTGGAACTCCTACGAGCAGTACTTC. V is TRBV7-8 and J is TRBJ2-7, with D perhaps TRBD2 (6 bases). The CDR3 contains 16 residues. V was pared by 3 bases and J by 0 bases, with 15 bases between. CDR1 and CDR2 (germline): SGHVS, FQNEAQ. The full variable domain, in which reference TRBV7-8 and TRBJ2-7 provide the parts outside the CDR3, is GAGVSQSPRYKVAKRGQDVALRCDPISGHVSLFWYQQALGQGPEFLTYFQNEAQLDKSGLPSDRFFAERPEGSVSTLKIQRTQQEDSAVYLCASSFSGDWNSYEQYFGPGTRLTVT.